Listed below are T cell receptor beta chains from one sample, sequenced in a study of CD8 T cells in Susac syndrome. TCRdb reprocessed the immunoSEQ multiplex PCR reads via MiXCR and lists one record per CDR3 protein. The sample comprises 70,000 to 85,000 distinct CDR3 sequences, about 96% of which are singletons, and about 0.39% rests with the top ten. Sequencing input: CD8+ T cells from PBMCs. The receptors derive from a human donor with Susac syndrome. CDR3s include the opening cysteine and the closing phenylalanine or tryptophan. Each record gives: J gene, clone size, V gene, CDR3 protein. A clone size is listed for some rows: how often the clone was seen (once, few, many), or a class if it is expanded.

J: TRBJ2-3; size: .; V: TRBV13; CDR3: CASSSRGARSTQYF
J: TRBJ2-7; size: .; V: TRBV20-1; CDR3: CSARGRTSGYEQYF
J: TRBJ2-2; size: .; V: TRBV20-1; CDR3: CSAPKLAGENTGELFF
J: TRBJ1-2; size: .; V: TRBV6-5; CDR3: CASSLGVGLGYTF
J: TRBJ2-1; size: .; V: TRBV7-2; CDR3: CASSLRDRGASYNEQFF
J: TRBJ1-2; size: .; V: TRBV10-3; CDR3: CAISDRGYEEYGYTF
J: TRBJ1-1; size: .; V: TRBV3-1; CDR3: CASSLRQFTEAFF
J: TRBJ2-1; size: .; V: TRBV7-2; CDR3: CASSFRDSFDEQFF
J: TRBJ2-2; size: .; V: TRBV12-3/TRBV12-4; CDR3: CASSPGLLGELFF
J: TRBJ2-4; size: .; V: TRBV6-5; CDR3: CASSYSERTAQYF
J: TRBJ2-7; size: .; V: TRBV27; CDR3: CASRDSWTYEQYF
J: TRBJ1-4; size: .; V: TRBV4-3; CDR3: CASSQDISGSNEKLFF
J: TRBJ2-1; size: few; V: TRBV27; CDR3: CASRTGQGGYNEQFF
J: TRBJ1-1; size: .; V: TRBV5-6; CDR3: CASSLGSGAFF
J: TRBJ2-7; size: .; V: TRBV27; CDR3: CASSLDPLRGWDEQYF
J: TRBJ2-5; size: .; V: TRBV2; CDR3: CASSEGLLGLGEETQYF
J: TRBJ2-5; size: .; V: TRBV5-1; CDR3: CASSLGGYQETQYF
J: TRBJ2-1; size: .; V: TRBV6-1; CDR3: CASSEKIEGNEQFF
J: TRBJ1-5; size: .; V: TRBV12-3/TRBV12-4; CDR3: CASSSKRDRSDLANQPQHF
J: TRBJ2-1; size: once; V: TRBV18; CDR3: CASSPETRDPRPYNEQFF
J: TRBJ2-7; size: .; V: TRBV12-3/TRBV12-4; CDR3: CASSLWTYEQYF
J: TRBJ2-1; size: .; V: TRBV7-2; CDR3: CASSSGVARSYNEQFF
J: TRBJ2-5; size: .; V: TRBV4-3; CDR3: CASSQEALLGGGQETQYF
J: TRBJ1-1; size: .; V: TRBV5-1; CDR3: CASSLALLRSNTEAFF
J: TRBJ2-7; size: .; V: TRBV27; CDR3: CASSLFGGTAYEQYF
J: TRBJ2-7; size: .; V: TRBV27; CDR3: CARSTSGISHPGYEQYF
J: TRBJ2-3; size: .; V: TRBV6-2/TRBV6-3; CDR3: CASSYPDTQYF
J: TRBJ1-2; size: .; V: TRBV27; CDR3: CASGGESNYGYTF
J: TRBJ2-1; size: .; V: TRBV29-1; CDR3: CSVLAGGRYNEQFF
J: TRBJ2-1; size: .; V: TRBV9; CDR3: CASSVGQGSYNEQFF
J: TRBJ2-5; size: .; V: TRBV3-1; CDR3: CASSLDPPEETQYF
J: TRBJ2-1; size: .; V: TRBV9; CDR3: CASSVGGAHNEQFF
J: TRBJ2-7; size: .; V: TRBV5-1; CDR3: CASSSLSGSSYEQYF
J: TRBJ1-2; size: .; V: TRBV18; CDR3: CASSRIGGYTF
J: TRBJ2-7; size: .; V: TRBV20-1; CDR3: CSARSPPGQFYEQYF
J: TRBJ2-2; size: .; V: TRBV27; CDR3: CASRPGQGLTGELFF
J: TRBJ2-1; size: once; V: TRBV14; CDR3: CASSLAGVINEQFF
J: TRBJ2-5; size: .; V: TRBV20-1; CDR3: CSATSPDRGQETQYF
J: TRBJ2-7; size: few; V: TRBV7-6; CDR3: CADPGLAHEQYF
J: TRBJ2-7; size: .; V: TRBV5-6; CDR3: CASTDVTGPYEQYF
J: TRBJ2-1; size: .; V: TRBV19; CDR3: CASSISDEQFF
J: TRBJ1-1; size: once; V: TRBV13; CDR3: CASSSDISLNTEAFF
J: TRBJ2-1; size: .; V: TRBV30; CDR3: CAWTGGISSSYNEQFF
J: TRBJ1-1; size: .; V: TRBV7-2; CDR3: CASSPDGREAFF
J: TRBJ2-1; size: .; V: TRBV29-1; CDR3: CSVGVLPTSGVYNEQFF
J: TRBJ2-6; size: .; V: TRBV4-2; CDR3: CASSQDPGVTGANVLTF
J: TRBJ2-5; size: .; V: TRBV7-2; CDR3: CASSLVKRGRETQYF
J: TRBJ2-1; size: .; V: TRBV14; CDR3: CASSPPTGTGGYDEQFF
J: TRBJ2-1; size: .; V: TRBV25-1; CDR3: CASTLTSRRSSEQFF
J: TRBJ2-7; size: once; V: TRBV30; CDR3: CAWAPSGSEQYF
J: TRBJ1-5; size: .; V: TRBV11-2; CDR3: CASSLGRTGINQPQHF
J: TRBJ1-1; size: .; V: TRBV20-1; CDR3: CSARGIPGGYTEAFF
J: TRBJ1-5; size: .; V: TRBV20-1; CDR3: CSALSGIRGPQHF
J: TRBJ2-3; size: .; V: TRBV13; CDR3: CASSPQRERLAGDTQYF